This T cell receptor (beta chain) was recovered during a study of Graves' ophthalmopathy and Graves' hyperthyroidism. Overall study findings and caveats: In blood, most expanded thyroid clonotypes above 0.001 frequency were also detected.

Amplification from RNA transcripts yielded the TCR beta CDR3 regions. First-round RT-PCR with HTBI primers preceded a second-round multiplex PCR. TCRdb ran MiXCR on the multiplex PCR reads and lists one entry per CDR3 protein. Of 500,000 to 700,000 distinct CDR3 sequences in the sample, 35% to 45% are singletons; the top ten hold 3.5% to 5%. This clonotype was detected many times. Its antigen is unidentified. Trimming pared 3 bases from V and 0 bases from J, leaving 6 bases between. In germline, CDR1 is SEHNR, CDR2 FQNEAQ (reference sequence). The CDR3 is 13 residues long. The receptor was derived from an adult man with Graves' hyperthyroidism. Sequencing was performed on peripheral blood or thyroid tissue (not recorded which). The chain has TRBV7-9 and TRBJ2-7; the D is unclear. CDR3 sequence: CASSFAFSYEQYF. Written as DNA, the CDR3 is TGTGCCAGCAGCTTCGCCTTCTCCTACGAGCAGTACTTC. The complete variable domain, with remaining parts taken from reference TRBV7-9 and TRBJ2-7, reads DTGVSQNPRHKITKRGQNVTFRCDPISEHNRLYWYRQTLGQGPEFLTYFQNEAQLEKSRLLSDRFSAERPKGSFSTLEIQRTEQGDSAMYLCASSFAFSYEQYFGPGTRLTVT.